These T cell receptor beta chains were read from a single sample in a study of cytomegalovirus exposure and HLA in healthy donors. TCRdb's copy holds only in-frame clones and misses some; the assay was immunoSEQ multiplex PCR. Of about 43,000 clones listed, approximately 90% are singletons. The sample consisted of PBMCs. The origin of the receptors is a young man in good health and CMV-seronegative. CDR3s include the opening cysteine and the closing phenylalanine or tryptophan. D genes are given only for firm matches. Some rows mark clone size as missing; the rest say once, few, many or name a class of expanded clone.

j_gene: TRBJ2-1; abundance: NA; d_gene: NA; v_gene: TRBV7-9; CDR3aa: CASSLDGGRHNEQFF; CDR3nt: TGTGCCAGCAGCTTGGACGGGGGGCGCCACAATGAGCAGTTCTTC
j_gene: TRBJ1-3; abundance: NA; d_gene: NA; v_gene: TRBV14; CDR3aa: CASSPRRGAGNTIYF; CDR3nt: TGTGCCAGCAGCCCCCGGCGGGGAGCTGGAAACACCATATATTTT
j_gene: TRBJ1-2; abundance: once; d_gene: NA; v_gene: TRBV19; CDR3aa: CASSIDAGGNYGYTF; CDR3nt: TGTGCCAGTAGTATAGATGCTGGAGGGAACTATGGCTACACCTTC
j_gene: TRBJ2-5; abundance: NA; d_gene: TRBD1; v_gene: TRBV11-2; CDR3aa: CASSTGTGPQETQYF; CDR3nt: TGTGCCAGCAGCACTGGGACAGGGCCCCAAGAGACCCAGTACTTC
j_gene: TRBJ2-7; abundance: NA; d_gene: TRBD2; v_gene: TRBV28; CDR3aa: CASEGLAGGPTYEQYF; CDR3nt: TGTGCCAGCGAAGGACTAGCGGGAGGTCCCACCTACGAGCAGTACTTC
j_gene: TRBJ2-7; abundance: NA; d_gene: NA; v_gene: TRBV7-2; CDR3aa: CASSLGRTYEQYF; CDR3nt: TGTGCCAGCAGCTTAGGGAGAACCTACGAGCAGTACTTC
j_gene: TRBJ2-3; abundance: NA; d_gene: TRBD2; v_gene: TRBV7-8; CDR3aa: CASSLGASGRDTQYF; CDR3nt: TGTGCCAGCAGCTTAGGGGCTAGCGGGAGGGATACGCAGTATTTT
j_gene: TRBJ2-5; abundance: NA; d_gene: TRBD1; v_gene: TRBV5-1; CDR3aa: CASSKGTGGQETQYF; CDR3nt: TGCGCCAGCAGCAAAGGGACAGGGGGCCAAGAGACCCAGTACTTC
j_gene: TRBJ1-4; abundance: NA; d_gene: NA; v_gene: TRBV7-2; CDR3aa: CASSPGDGRFEKLFF; CDR3nt: TGTGCCAGCAGCCCAGGGGACGGAAGGTTTGAAAAACTGTTTTTT
j_gene: TRBJ2-5; abundance: NA; d_gene: NA; v_gene: TRBV14; CDR3aa: CASSPRQASTQETQYF; CDR3nt: TGTGCCAGCAGCCCCCGACAGGCCTCGACTCAAGAGACCCAGTACTTC
j_gene: TRBJ1-3; abundance: few; d_gene: NA; v_gene: TRBV6-1; CDR3aa: CASSGTVTSGNTIYF; CDR3nt: TGTGCCAGCAGTGGGACAGTTACCTCTGGAAACACCATATATTTT
j_gene: TRBJ1-1; abundance: NA; d_gene: NA; v_gene: TRBV6-5; CDR3aa: CASSYGGFTTEAFF; CDR3nt: TGTGCCAGCAGTTATGGGGGGTTTACCACTGAAGCTTTCTTT
j_gene: TRBJ1-4; abundance: NA; d_gene: NA; v_gene: TRBV6-1; CDR3aa: CASANSGRREEKLFF; CDR3nt: TGTGCCAGCGCAAATTCAGGGAGGAGGGAGGAAAAACTGTTTTTT
j_gene: TRBJ1-3; abundance: few; d_gene: TRBD1; v_gene: TRBV6-5; CDR3aa: CASSHPTGAGNTIYF; CDR3nt: TGTGCCAGCAGTCATCCGACAGGGGCCGGAAACACCATATATTTT
j_gene: TRBJ1-1; abundance: few; d_gene: NA; v_gene: TRBV5-1; CDR3aa: CASSLGRSGTEAFF; CDR3nt: TGCGCCAGCAGCTTGGGACGCTCAGGCACTGAAGCTTTCTTT
j_gene: TRBJ1-5; abundance: NA; d_gene: NA; v_gene: TRBV28; CDR3aa: CASRSGGGNQPQHF; CDR3nt: TGTGCCAGCAGATCGGGAGGAGGCAATCAGCCCCAGCATTTT
j_gene: TRBJ1-1; abundance: NA; d_gene: TRBD1; v_gene: TRBV5-1; CDR3aa: CASSEPDRDAFF; CDR3nt: TGCGCCAGCAGTGAGCCCGACAGGGACGCTTTCTTT
j_gene: TRBJ1-6; abundance: NA; d_gene: TRBD1; v_gene: TRBV5-1; CDR3aa: CASSPGVGTGDNSPLHF; CDR3nt: TGCGCCAGCAGCCCGGGGGTTGGGACAGGGGATAATTCACCCCTCCACTTT
j_gene: TRBJ2-7; abundance: NA; d_gene: NA; v_gene: TRBV5-4; CDR3aa: CASSSQGGYEQYF; CDR3nt: TGTGCCAGCAGCTCCCAGGGGGGATACGAGCAGTACTTC
j_gene: TRBJ2-3; abundance: NA; d_gene: TRBD2; v_gene: TRBV7-2; CDR3aa: CASSFGSSGGADTQYF; CDR3nt: TGTGCCAGCAGCTTCGGGAGTAGCGGGGGGGCAGATACGCAGTATTTT
j_gene: TRBJ2-7; abundance: NA; d_gene: TRBD1; v_gene: TRBV5-1; CDR3aa: CASSLAPGQSSYEQYF; CDR3nt: TGCGCCAGCAGCTTGGCTCCGGGACAGAGCTCCTACGAGCAGTACTTC
j_gene: TRBJ2-1; abundance: NA; d_gene: NA; v_gene: TRBV9; CDR3aa: CASSVSGWVDNEQFF; CDR3nt: TGTGCCAGCAGCGTAAGCGGGTGGGTCGACAATGAGCAGTTCTTC
j_gene: TRBJ2-1; abundance: NA; d_gene: TRBD2; v_gene: TRBV6-5; CDR3aa: CASKGLAEFNEQFF; CDR3nt: TGTGCCAGCAAGGGACTAGCGGAATTCAATGAGCAGTTCTTC
j_gene: TRBJ1-3; abundance: NA; d_gene: TRBD1; v_gene: TRBV5-1; CDR3aa: CASSGTGAAGNTIYF; CDR3nt: TGTGCCAGCAGCGGCACAGGGGCCGCGGGAAACACCATATATTTT
j_gene: TRBJ2-1; abundance: once; d_gene: TRBD1; v_gene: TRBV7-3; CDR3aa: CASSSAIDRVNNEQFF; CDR3nt: TGTGCCAGCAGCTCAGCTATCGACAGGGTAAACAATGAGCAGTTCTTC
j_gene: TRBJ2-7; abundance: NA; d_gene: NA; v_gene: TRBV9; CDR3aa: CASSVGDLSSYGQYF; CDR3nt: TGTGCCAGCAGCGTCGGGGACTTAAGCTCCTACGGGCAGTACTTC
j_gene: TRBJ2-5; abundance: once; d_gene: NA; v_gene: TRBV27; CDR3aa: CASSTATSNTGRKRQETQYF; CDR3nt: TGTGCCAGCAGCACCGCGACCTCTAATACAGGGCGGAAAAGACAAGAGACCCAGTACTTC
j_gene: TRBJ2-2; abundance: NA; d_gene: NA; v_gene: TRBV7-1; CDR3aa: CASRTEARTGELFF; CDR3nt: TGTGCCAGCAGAACCGAGGCAAGAACCGGGGAGCTGTTTTTT
j_gene: TRBJ1-5; abundance: NA; d_gene: NA; v_gene: TRBV7-2; CDR3aa: CASSLAWASNQPQHF; CDR3nt: TGTGCCAGCAGCTTAGCGTGGGCTTCAAATCAGCCCCAGCATTTT
j_gene: TRBJ2-2; abundance: once; d_gene: NA; v_gene: TRBV2; CDR3aa: CASSEALRTGELFF; CDR3nt: TGTGCCAGCAGTGAAGCGCTGAGGACCGGGGAGCTGTTTTTT
j_gene: TRBJ2-2; abundance: NA; d_gene: TRBD1; v_gene: TRBV5-1; CDR3aa: CASSLDRTGDTGELFF; CDR3nt: TGCGCCAGCAGCTTGGATAGGACAGGGGACACCGGGGAGCTGTTTTTT
j_gene: TRBJ2-7; abundance: NA; d_gene: NA; v_gene: TRBV6-1; CDR3aa: CASSSAGYEQYF; CDR3nt: TGTGCCAGCAGTTCCGCGGGGTACGAGCAGTACTTC
j_gene: TRBJ1-2; abundance: NA; d_gene: TRBD1; v_gene: TRBV6-4; CDR3aa: CASRAGQGAGGYTF; CDR3nt: TGTGCCAGCAGGGCGGGACAGGGGGCGGGTGGCTACACCTTC
j_gene: TRBJ1-2; abundance: NA; d_gene: NA; v_gene: TRBV15; CDR3aa: CATSRDNRNYGYTF; CDR3nt: TGTGCCACCAGCAGAGATAACAGGAACTATGGCTACACCTTC
j_gene: TRBJ2-7; abundance: NA; d_gene: TRBD2; v_gene: TRBV7-6; CDR3aa: CASSLDPSGNYEQYF; CDR3nt: TGTGCCAGCAGCTTAGATCCCAGCGGGAACTACGAGCAGTACTTC
j_gene: TRBJ2-5; abundance: NA; d_gene: NA; v_gene: TRBV14; CDR3aa: CASSQENLRAETQYF; CDR3nt: TGTGCCAGCAGCCAAGAAAATCTCCGAGCGGAGACCCAGTACTTC
j_gene: TRBJ2-1; abundance: NA; d_gene: NA; v_gene: TRBV19; CDR3aa: CASSMPGGLTYNEQFF; CDR3nt: TGTGCCAGTAGTATGCCCGGGGGGCTTACCTACAATGAGCAGTTCTTC
j_gene: TRBJ2-3; abundance: once; d_gene: NA; v_gene: TRBV27; CDR3aa: CASSLGHGVADTQYF; CDR3nt: TGTGCCAGCAGCCTAGGCCACGGGGTGGCAGATACGCAGTATTTT
j_gene: TRBJ2-3; abundance: NA; d_gene: TRBD2; v_gene: TRBV6-5; CDR3aa: CASSYKAGVGSDTQYF; CDR3nt: TGTGCCAGCAGTTACAAGGCGGGAGTGGGTTCAGATACGCAGTATTTT
j_gene: TRBJ1-1; abundance: NA; d_gene: TRBD1; v_gene: TRBV6-5; CDR3aa: CASISLFRGLTEAFF; CDR3nt: TGTGCCAGCATCTCCCTGTTTAGGGGGCTCACTGAAGCTTTCTTT
j_gene: TRBJ2-1; abundance: NA; d_gene: TRBD1; v_gene: TRBV4-2; CDR3aa: CASSQVLPGQGASTEQFF; CDR3nt: TGTGCCAGCAGCCAAGTACTTCCGGGACAGGGGGCATCAACTGAGCAGTTCTTC
j_gene: TRBJ2-3; abundance: few; d_gene: NA; v_gene: TRBV2; CDR3aa: CASINPSLGPDTQYF; CDR3nt: TGTGCCAGCATTAACCCCTCCTTGGGGCCAGATACGCAGTATTTT
j_gene: TRBJ1-3; abundance: NA; d_gene: TRBD1; v_gene: TRBV6-6; CDR3aa: CASLGVQTGGGNTIYF; CDR3nt: TGTGCCAGCCTAGGCGTCCAGACAGGGGGCGGAAACACCATATATTTT
j_gene: TRBJ1-2; abundance: few; d_gene: TRBD1; v_gene: TRBV2; CDR3aa: CASFPPGQGTFGYTF; CDR3nt: TGTGCCAGTTTTCCCCCGGGACAGGGAACGTTCGGCTACACCTTC
j_gene: TRBJ1-2; abundance: NA; d_gene: TRBD1; v_gene: TRBV7-9; CDR3aa: CASSLAQGEVGGYTF; CDR3nt: TGTGCCAGCAGCTTAGCACAGGGGGAAGTTGGGGGCTACACCTTC
j_gene: TRBJ2-5; abundance: NA; d_gene: TRBD2; v_gene: TRBV5-5; CDR3aa: CASSLDGTSGGLETQYF; CDR3nt: TGTGCCAGCAGCTTGGATGGGACTAGCGGGGGTTTGGAGACCCAGTACTTC
j_gene: TRBJ2-5; abundance: NA; d_gene: NA; v_gene: TRBV27; CDR3aa: CASSTKSGQETQYF; CDR3nt: TGTGCCAGCAGTACAAAGTCAGGGCAGGAGACCCAGTACTTC
j_gene: TRBJ2-2; abundance: NA; d_gene: NA; v_gene: TRBV7-9; CDR3aa: CASSSTGANTGELFF; CDR3nt: TGTGCCAGCAGCTCTACGGGGGCGAACACCGGGGAGCTGTTTTTT
j_gene: TRBJ2-1; abundance: NA; d_gene: TRBD2; v_gene: TRBV5-1; CDR3aa: CASSSDGLAGANYNEQFF; CDR3nt: TGCGCCAGCAGCTCGGACGGACTAGCGGGAGCGAACTACAATGAGCAGTTCTTC